The next 25 T cell receptor beta chains were all read from a single sample in a study of blood T cell repertoires in COVID-19. Sequenced by immunoSEQ multiplex PCR; TCRdb stores in-frame clones only, minus some. This sample has 50,000 to 80,000 clones; about 80% occur once, and the top ten carry around 14%. Input material: peripheral blood. These receptors came from a man in his sixties with COVID-19, enrolled during active disease.

The J gene is TRBJ2-7, the V gene TRBV30; 9 nucleotides match TRBD2. Germline CDR1 and CDR2: GTSNPN and SVGIG (reference sequence). V lost 3 bases, J lost 3 bases, and 12 bases stayed unmatched. The CDR3 spans 16 residues. CDR3 DNA sequence: TGTGCCTGGAGACGGGTGGAGCTAGCGGGACGCTACGAGCAGTACTTC. It yields the protein CAWRRVELAGRYEQYF. The full variable domain, in which reference TRBV30 and TRBJ2-7 provide the parts outside the CDR3, is SQTIHQWPATLVQPVGSPLSLECTVEGTSNPNLYWYRQAAGRGLQLLFYSVGIGQISSEVPQNLSASRPQDRQFILSSKKLLLSDSGFYLCAWRRVELAGRYEQYFGPGTRLTVT.

The CDR3 DNA follows: TGTGCCAGCAGCCGTAGCGGGAGAGGCTACAATGAGCAGTTCTTC. As protein: CASSRSGRGYNEQFF. V is TRBV6-5 and J is TRBJ2-1, with 9 nucleotides matching TRBD2. The CDR3 spans 15 residues. Germline CDR1 is MNHEY and CDR2 is SVGAGI. J lost 3 bases, V lost 6 bases, and 6 bases had no gene match.

The gene calls are TRBV7-9 and TRBJ2-7; no reliable D call. The V gene lost 1 base and the J gene lost 2 bases, with 9 bases spanning the gap. The CDR3 runs 14 residues. Germline V gives CDR1 SEHNR, CDR2 FQNEAQ (reference sequence). The CDR3 spells CASSLVYSPYEQYF. Written as DNA, the CDR3 is TGTGCCAGCAGCTTAGTCTACAGTCCCTACGAGCAGTACTTC.

The J gene is TRBJ2-7, the V gene TRBV6-5; 8 nucleotides match TRBD1. V lost 6 bases to trimming and J lost 7 bases; unmatched junction nucleotides: 8. Looked up from germline, CDR1 is MNHEY and CDR2 is SVGAGI. This CDR3 is built from 13 residues. Here the CDR3 reads CASRGGQAREQYF. As DNA, the CDR3 is TGTGCCAGCAGGGGGGGACAGGCGAGGGAGCAGTACTTC.

This clone was detected only once. This chain connects TRBV5-4 to TRBJ2-2, with D perhaps TRBD2 (5 bases). Trimming removed 7 bases at V and 0 bases at J, with 13 bases between. Germline V CDR1 and CDR2: SGHNT, YYREEE (reference sequence). The CDR3 extends over 15 amino acids. For the CDR3, the DNA is TGTGCCAGCTCCCGGGAAGCGGCGAACACCGGGGAGCTGTTTTTT. Residues: CASSREAANTGELFF.

The gene calls are TRBV6-2 or TRBV6-3 and TRBJ2-7, with a possible D match to TRBD2 (6 bases). Germline V CDR1 and CDR2: MNHEY, SVGEGT. V lost 4 bases and J lost 7, with 20 bases in between. The CDR3 runs 15 residues. CDR3 sequence (DNA): TGTGCCAGCAGTTCGTCCCGCCAGGGAGGACTTGAGCAGTACTTC. Protein product: CASSSSRQGGLEQYF.

This chain uses TRBV18 with TRBJ1-4; weak D call: TRBD1 (5 bases). The CDR3 length is 13 residues. Deletions cut 6 bases from V and 5 bases from J, with 10 bases between. CDR1 and CDR2 from the germline V gene are KGHSH and LQKENI. This chain's CDR3 is CASSRDGNEKLFF. CDR3 DNA: TGTGCCAGCTCGCGGGACGGGAATGAAAAACTGTTTTTT.

The rearrangement uses TRBV11-3 and TRBJ2-1, with D tentatively TRBD1 (6 bases). Germline V gene sequence: CDR1 SGHNT, CDR2 YENEEA. V lost 1 base to trimming and J lost 6 bases, with 7 bases between them. CDR3 length: 13 amino acids. In DNA form, the CDR3 reads TGTGCCAGCAGCTTAGGGGGGCGCAATGAGCAGTTCTTC. Its protein is CASSLGGRNEQFF.

This clone was counted at least ten times. The rearrangement joins TRBV11-3 to TRBJ2-5, with D possibly matching TRBD2 (6 bases). The germline V gene has CDR1 SGHNT and CDR2 YENEEA. V shed 8 bases and J shed 0 bases, with 13 bases lying between them. This CDR3 region has 14 residues. The CDR3 nucleotides read TGTGCCAGCGGAGGGACCCGGGACCAAGAGACCCAGTACTTC. Amino acids: CASGGTRDQETQYF.

This clone was observed a few times. The genes are TRBV30 and TRBJ1-5, with 10 nucleotides matching TRBD1. Trimming at V came to 4 bases and at J to 8 bases, leaving 5 bases not matched to a gene. The CDR3 contains 13 residues. Germline assignment: CDR1 GTSNPN and CDR2 SVGIG (reference sequence). CDR3 sequence (DNA): TGTGCCTGGAAGGACAGGGGGAACAAGCCCCAGCATTTT. Translating gives CAWKDRGNKPQHF.

The chain uses TRBV6-2 or TRBV6-3 and TRBJ2-3, with unresolved D. Germline V gives CDR1 MNHEY, CDR2 SVGEGT. The CDR3 runs 12 residues. Trimming cost V 6 bases and J 6 bases, with 10 bases left between them. This CDR3 reads CASSPQADTQYF. The CDR3 nucleotides read TGTGCCAGCAGCCCCCAGGCGGATACGCAGTATTTT.

The chain links TRBV3-1 (or the pseudogene TRBV3-2) to TRBJ1-2; the match to TRBD1 covers 9 bases. The trim removed 2 bases at V and 8 bases at J, leaving 3 bases unmatched. This CDR3 spans 13 amino acids. CDR1 and CDR2 from the germline V gene are LGHDT and YNNKEL (reference sequence). The CDR3 spells CASSQTGGEGYTF. In nucleotides, the CDR3 is TGTGCCAGCAGCCAAACAGGGGGCGAGGGCTACACCTTC.

The J gene is TRBJ2-3, the V gene TRBV6-1; TRBD2 agrees at 14 bases. After removal of 0 bases from V and 8 bases from J, the junction contained 22 bases not matched to a gene. Per the germline V gene, CDR1 is MNHNS and CDR2 is SASEGT. The CDR3 extends over 22 amino acids. CDR3 protein: CASSEAGGGLAGVVTHRVTQYF. In DNA, the CDR3 is TGTGCCAGCAGTGAAGCCGGAGGGGGACTAGCGGGAGTCGTGACACATCGAGTTACGCAGTATTTT.

This clone showed up many times. CDR3 DNA sequence: TGTGCCAGCAGCTTAAACAGGGAACACACTGAAGCTTTCTTT. As protein: CASSLNREHTEAFF. The chain couples TRBV11-2 to TRBJ1-1, with a weak D call TRBD1 (6 bases). Germline V lookup: CDR1 SGHAT, CDR2 FQNNGV. The CDR3 length is 14 residues. V gave up 2 bases and J gave up 3 bases, with 10 bases separating them.

V usage is TRBV5-4 and J usage is TRBJ2-1, with 11 bases lining up with TRBD2. This CDR3 spans 16 amino acids. Trimming at V came to 4 bases and at J to 5 bases, leaving 8 bases not matched to a gene. Germline V gene lookup returns CDR1 SGHNT and CDR2 YYREEE (reference sequence). In nucleotides, the CDR3 is TGTGCCAGCAGCCCTCCTAGCGGGGGGCGGAACAATGAGCAGTTCTTC. Amino acid sequence: CASSPPSGGRNNEQFF.

The chain uses TRBV3-1 (or the pseudogene TRBV3-2) and TRBJ2-7; the D gene is possibly TRBD1 (5 bases). The CDR3 is 14 amino acids. V lost 3 bases and J lost 1, with 10 bases in between. Germline V gene sequence: CDR1 LGHDT, CDR2 YNNKEL (reference sequence). CDR3 in DNA: TGTGCCAGCAGCCACCGGACACCTTCCTACGAGCAGTACTTC. Translated: CASSHRTPSYEQYF.

The genes are TRBV30 and TRBJ1-3, with a tentative D call TRBD1 (5 bases). The CDR3 runs to 14 residues. The ends were cut back, 5 bases at V and 0 bases at J, with 11 bases in the middle. Germline V gene data show CDR1 as GTSNPN and CDR2 as SVGIG (reference sequence). The CDR3 protein is CAWGAQDSGNTIYF. CDR3 DNA: TGTGCCTGGGGGGCCCAGGACTCTGGAAACACCATATATTTT.

The rearrangement joins TRBV6-5 to TRBJ1-1; 9 bases agree with TRBD1. CDR1 is MNHEY, CDR2 SVGAGI, per germline. Trimming removed 8 bases from V and 11 bases from J; junction bases left unmatched: 12. This CDR3 is 13 amino acids long. CDR3 loop: CASQQGAPPRAFF. CDR3 coding DNA: TGTGCCAGCCAACAGGGGGCACCCCCGAGGGCTTTCTTT.

Only one count was recorded for this clone. This rearrangement joins TRBV6-5 to TRBJ1-1; possibly TRBD1 for D (5 bases). V was cut by 5 bases and J by 6 bases, with 13 bases left in between. The CDR3 loop spans 13 amino acids. Germline CDR1 and CDR2: MNHEY and SVGAGI. The CDR3 reads CASSPRVNPEAFF. In DNA, the CDR3 is TGTGCCAGCAGTCCCAGGGTGAATCCTGAAGCTTTCTTT.

This chain connects TRBV7-3 to TRBJ2-6, with 8 bases fitting TRBD1. The germline V gene has CDR1 SGHTA and CDR2 FQGTGA. The CDR3 has 18 amino acids. V was pared by 6 bases and J by 1 base, with 11 bases of the junction left unmatched. CDR3 protein: CASRYPGQVKSGANVLTF. The CDR3, as DNA: TGTGCCAGCAGATATCCGGGACAGGTTAAATCTGGGGCCAACGTCCTGACTTTC.

The chain employs TRBV5-4 and TRBJ2-3; D is possibly TRBD1 (5 bases). The CDR3 is 12 residues long. Trimming pared 2 bases from V and 7 bases from J, leaving 8 bases between. Looked up from germline, CDR1 is SGHNT and CDR2 is YYREEE (reference sequence). Written as DNA, the CDR3 is TGTGCCAGCAGCTTTGACAGAAATACGCAGTATTTT. This sequence encodes CASSFDRNTQYF.

The chain uses TRBV11-1 and TRBJ1-1; 9 bases are a match to TRBD1. The V segment lost 1 base and the J segment 5 bases; nucleotides outside the gene matches: 8. The CDR3 length is 16 residues. Germline loops: CDR1 SGHAT, CDR2 FQDESV (reference sequence). CDR3 amino acids: CASSLDPGQGRTEAFF. The CDR3 DNA sequence: TGTGCCAGCAGCTTAGATCCTGGACAGGGGAGGACTGAAGCTTTCTTT.

The chain joins TRBV18 to TRBJ1-1, with D maybe TRBD1 (5 bases). The CDR3 runs to 15 residues. V was trimmed by 4 bases and J by 1 base, leaving 13 bases between them. CDR1 KGHSH and CDR2 LQKENI come from the germline V gene. The CDR3 DNA sequence: TGTGCCAGCTCACAGGGGCAGGGAACGAACACTGAAGCTTTCTTT. Protein product: CASSQGQGTNTEAFF.

The CDR3 spells CASSATGGLSPLHF. The DNA for the CDR3 is TGTGCCAGCAGTGCGACAGGGGGCCTTTCACCCCTCCACTTT. V is TRBV27 and J is TRBJ1-6; 10 bases align to TRBD1. The CDR3 is made up of 14 amino acids. CDR1 and CDR2 from the germline V gene are MNHEY and SMNVEV (reference sequence). Trimming took 5 bases from V and 9 from J; bases not matched to a gene: 4.

Only one count was recorded for this clone. The chain employs TRBV7-2 and TRBJ1-4, with D possibly matching TRBD1 (6 bases). Trimming pared 4 bases from V and 5 bases from J, leaving 11 bases between. This CDR3 is 14 amino acids long. The germline V gene encodes CDR1 SGHTA and CDR2 FQGNSA. Here the CDR3 DNA reads TGTGCCAGCAGCTCGACAGGCTACAATGAAAAACTGTTTTTT. It encodes CASSSTGYNEKLFF.